This T cell receptor beta chain was sequenced during a study of CD8 T cells in ankylosing spondylitis. TCRdb re-called the 5' RACE reads through MiXCR, storing one row per CDR3 protein. Here the sample spans about 800,000 distinct CDR3 sequences, about 10% being singletons. Concerning this clonotype: The antigen is unknown.

Germline CDR1 is MNHEY and CDR2 is SVGEGT. The V end lost 0 bases, the J end lost 1 base, and 16 bases lay between the germline ends. The CDR3 runs 17 residues. Overall study findings and caveats: A TCR beta motif made of several highly homologous variants seemed typical of ankylosing spondylitis blood. Clones linked to disease were reported to show significant enrichment in matched ankylosing spondylitis synovial fluid.

The origin of this receptor is a male donor with ankylosing spondylitis. The genes are TRBV6-2 or TRBV6-3 and TRBJ2-7; D is possibly TRBD2 (7 bases). The source material was blood, either unsorted or a sorted T cell fraction (not recorded which). The CDR3 DNA reads as TGTGCCAGCAGTTACTCAGCTAGGCGGGGGCTATCCTACGAGCAGTACTTC. This codes for CASSYSARRGLSYEQYF.